The T cell receptor (beta chain) under discussion was sequenced for a study of T-cell reconstitution after alpha-beta-depleted transplantation in children. V lost 5 bases to trimming and J lost 10 bases, with 18 bases between them. Germline V lookup: CDR1 MNHNS, CDR2 SASEGT. The CDR3 loop spans 15 amino acids. This sample's TCRbeta library carried unique molecular identifier barcodes. TCRdb recomputed calls from the PCR reads with MiXCR, one row per CDR3 protein. Found here are approximately 350,000 distinct CDR3 sequences, about 14% of them singletons; the top ten hold around 4.5%. The rearrangement links TRBV6-1 to TRBJ1-6; tentative D call: TRBD1 (6 bases). Material: PBMCs, obtained from the stem cell graft. This sequence was found in a human donor who donated a stem cell graft to a child with Fanconi anemia. The CDR3 reads CASSRSTGTASPLHF. The CDR3 coding sequence is TGTGCCAGCAGTAGGTCGACAGGCACAGCCTCACCCCTCCACTTT.